The subject of this entry is one T cell receptor (beta chain). Its antigen is not identified. This sample is drawn from a study of T cells expressing NK-cell markers. Study summary: Sorted CD3+CD56+NKG2C+, CD3+CD56+NKG2C- and CD3+CD56-NKG2C+ T-cell subsets were beta-chain profiled. Seven of the eight sequenced donors were HCMV-seropositive; one was seronegative.

Per germline, CDR1 SGHDN and CDR2 FVKESK. This CDR3 contains 14 residues. TCRdb reanalyzed the 5' RACE reads, giving one entry per CDR3 protein sequence and no DNA. Here the sample table reports hundreds of thousands of distinct CDR3 sequences. Study-wide results and limits: The contribution of dominant NKG2C+ clonotypes to CD8+ T cells in roughly six donors was roughly 1.0-7.5%.

This chain joins TRBV14 and TRBJ2-2; TCRdb reports TRBD1, a call that lacks DNA to check it against. The source material was blood T cells: a sorted CD56 or NKG2C T cell subset, CD4+ or CD8+ T cells, or bulk PBMC T cells (not recorded which). The clonotype originates from a man aged 18-70 years in good health. The CDR3 protein is CASSSYGGSGELFF.